This record looks at one TCR beta chain sequence and its context. Its antigen remains unknown. This specimen belongs to a study of shared clonotypes between healthy human individuals. Whole-study findings and limits: Non-shared clonotypes had lower generation probabilities than those shared by all four donors. With few donors, the genetic and exposure-history diversity represented was limited.

The CDR3 is made up of 13 amino acids. V lost 5 bases and J lost 0, with 8 bases in between. Germline CDR1 is SGHTA and CDR2 is FQGNSA. The assay used deep level. Produced via immunoSEQ multiplex PCR; TCRdb's table is partial and in-frame only. The table includes roughly 2,500,000 clones, 80% to 95% detected once. This chain connects TRBV7-2 to TRBJ2-7, with D unclear. The receptor comes from a man aged 18-30 years in good health. Some clones in this sample may be carry-over from other donors' samples. Sequenced: naive CD4+ T cells from PBMCs. Subset given: CD45RA+ positively selected. CDR3 nucleotides: TGTGCCAGCAGCCGTCCAATCTCCTACGAGCAGTACTTC. It codes for CASSRPISYEQYF.